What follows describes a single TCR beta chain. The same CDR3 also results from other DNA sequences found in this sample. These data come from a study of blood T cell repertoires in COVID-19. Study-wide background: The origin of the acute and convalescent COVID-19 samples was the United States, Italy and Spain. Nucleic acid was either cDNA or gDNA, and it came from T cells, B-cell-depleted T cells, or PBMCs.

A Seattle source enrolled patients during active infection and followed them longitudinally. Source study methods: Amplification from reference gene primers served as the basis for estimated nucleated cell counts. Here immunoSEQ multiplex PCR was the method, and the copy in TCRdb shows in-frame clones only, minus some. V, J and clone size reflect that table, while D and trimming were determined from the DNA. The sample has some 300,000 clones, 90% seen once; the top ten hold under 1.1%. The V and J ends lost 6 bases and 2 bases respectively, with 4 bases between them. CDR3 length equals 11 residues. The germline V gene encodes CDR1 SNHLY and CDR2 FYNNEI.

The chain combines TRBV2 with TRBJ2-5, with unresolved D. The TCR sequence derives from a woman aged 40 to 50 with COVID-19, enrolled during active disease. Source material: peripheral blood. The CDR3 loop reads CASSPQETQYF. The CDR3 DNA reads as TGTGCCAGCAGCCCACAAGAGACCCAGTACTTC.